These T cell receptor beta chains were read from a single sample in a study of cytotoxic CD8 clonotypes in ibrutinib-treated CLL. Sequencing used immunoSEQ multiplex PCR; TCRdb keeps in-frame clones, though not all of them. The data show roughly 250,000 clones, 70% seen once. The source was PBMCs, collected after 24 months of ibrutinib treatment. The receptor source for this set is a human donor with chronic lymphocytic leukemia. The CDR3 runs from the conserved cysteine through the conserved F or W. The D gene is left open where the match is weak. The size entry is marked missing in some rows and otherwise reads once, few, many or a size class.

clone_size: .; d_call: .; v_call: TRBV25-1; j_call: TRBJ1-3; cdr3_aa: CASSINSISGNTIYF; cdr3_nt: TGTGCCAGCAGCATTAACAGTATCTCTGGAAACACCATATATTTT
clone_size: .; d_call: .; v_call: TRBV30; j_call: TRBJ2-7; cdr3_aa: CAWGVELAYEQYF; cdr3_nt: TGTGCCTGGGGGGTCGAGCTAGCCTACGAGCAGTACTTC
clone_size: .; d_call: .; v_call: TRBV11-2; j_call: TRBJ1-1; cdr3_aa: CASSNRENTEAFF; cdr3_nt: TGTGCCAGCAGCAATAGGGAGAACACTGAAGCTTTCTTT
clone_size: once; d_call: .; v_call: TRBV27; j_call: TRBJ2-5; cdr3_aa: CASSFEGETQYF; cdr3_nt: TGTGCCAGCAGTTTTGAGGGAGAGACCCAGTACTTC
clone_size: .; d_call: .; v_call: TRBV7-9; j_call: TRBJ2-7; cdr3_aa: CASTLGQGREQYF; cdr3_nt: TGTGCCAGCACGCTCGGGCAGGGTAGGGAGCAGTACTTC
clone_size: .; d_call: TRBD2; v_call: TRBV30; j_call: TRBJ2-3; cdr3_aa: CALGGRTDTQYF; cdr3_nt: TGTGCCCTGGGCGGGAGAACAGATACGCAGTATTTT
clone_size: .; d_call: .; v_call: TRBV18; j_call: TRBJ2-7; cdr3_aa: CASSPDQGYEQYF; cdr3_nt: TGTGCCAGCTCACCAGATCAGGGCTACGAGCAGTACTTC
clone_size: .; d_call: .; v_call: TRBV27; j_call: TRBJ1-5; cdr3_aa: CASSLTGISNQPQHF; cdr3_nt: TGTGCCAGCAGTTTAACTGGGATTAGCAATCAGCCCCAGCATTTT
clone_size: few; d_call: .; v_call: TRBV23-1; j_call: TRBJ2-7; cdr3_aa: CASSPRRTYEQYF; cdr3_nt: TGCGCCAGCAGTCCTCGGAGGACGTACGAGCAGTACTTC
clone_size: once; d_call: TRBD1; v_call: TRBV4-2; j_call: TRBJ2-7; cdr3_aa: CASSQDRAFSYEQYF; cdr3_nt: TGTGCCAGCAGCCAGGACAGGGCCTTCTCCTACGAGCAGTACTTC
clone_size: .; d_call: TRBD1; v_call: TRBV2; j_call: TRBJ1-2; cdr3_aa: CASSLGQGNGYTF; cdr3_nt: TGTGCCAGCAGTTTGGGACAGGGAAATGGCTACACCTTC
clone_size: .; d_call: .; v_call: TRBV9; j_call: TRBJ1-2; cdr3_aa: CASRGYGYTF; cdr3_nt: TGTGCCAGCAGGGGCTATGGCTACACCTTC
clone_size: .; d_call: TRBD1; v_call: TRBV19; j_call: TRBJ1-1; cdr3_aa: CASSIVLGTGENTEAFF; cdr3_nt: TGTGCCAGTAGTATAGTCTTAGGTACAGGGGAGAACACTGAAGCTTTCTTT
clone_size: few; d_call: .; v_call: TRBV11-3; j_call: TRBJ2-1; cdr3_aa: CASSPQRTVNEQFF; cdr3_nt: TGTGCCAGCAGCCCACAAAGGACAGTCAATGAGCAGTTCTTC
clone_size: .; d_call: .; v_call: TRBV5-1; j_call: TRBJ2-1; cdr3_aa: CASSLMSDNEQFF; cdr3_nt: TGCGCCAGCAGCTTGATGTCGGACAATGAGCAGTTCTTC
clone_size: .; d_call: TRBD1; v_call: TRBV19; j_call: TRBJ2-7; cdr3_aa: CASSPPGQSYEQYF; cdr3_nt: TGTGCCAGTAGTCCCCCGGGACAGAGCTACGAGCAGTACTTC
clone_size: .; d_call: TRBD1; v_call: TRBV29-1; j_call: TRBJ1-3; cdr3_aa: CSVEATGPSSGNTIYF; cdr3_nt: TGCAGCGTTGAGGCGACAGGGCCCAGCTCTGGAAACACCATATATTTT
clone_size: once; d_call: TRBD2; v_call: TRBV2; j_call: TRBJ2-1; cdr3_aa: CASGTSGKNEQFF; cdr3_nt: TGTGCCAGCGGGACTAGCGGGAAAAATGAGCAGTTCTTC
clone_size: .; d_call: .; v_call: TRBV9; j_call: TRBJ1-4; cdr3_aa: CASSPRVGNEKLFF; cdr3_nt: TGTGCCAGCAGCCCCAGGGTGGGGAATGAAAAACTGTTTTTT
clone_size: .; d_call: .; v_call: TRBV7-9; j_call: TRBJ2-7; cdr3_aa: CASSLQGSEQYF; cdr3_nt: TGTGCCAGCAGCCTCCAGGGGAGCGAGCAGTACTTC
clone_size: few; d_call: TRBD1; v_call: TRBV4-2; j_call: TRBJ2-5; cdr3_aa: CASSQDPGGGETQYF; cdr3_nt: TGTGCCAGCAGCCAAGATCCAGGGGGCGGGGAGACCCAGTACTTC
clone_size: .; d_call: .; v_call: TRBV7-8; j_call: TRBJ2-1; cdr3_aa: CASSRLVGADEQFF; cdr3_nt: TGTGCCAGCAGCAGGCTTGTAGGGGCAGATGAGCAGTTCTTC
clone_size: .; d_call: .; v_call: TRBV19; j_call: TRBJ2-5; cdr3_aa: CASNRGETQYF; cdr3_nt: TGTGCCAGTAATCGGGGAGAGACCCAGTACTTC
clone_size: once; d_call: .; v_call: TRBV7-9; j_call: TRBJ2-6; cdr3_aa: CASSRAGTLNSGANVLTF; cdr3_nt: TGTGCCAGCAGCCGAGCCGGGACATTGAACTCTGGGGCCAACGTCCTGACTTTC
clone_size: once; d_call: .; v_call: TRBV9; j_call: TRBJ2-2; cdr3_aa: CASSVVPAGNTGELFF; cdr3_nt: TGTGCCAGCAGCGTAGTTCCTGCGGGGAACACCGGGGAGCTGTTTTTT
clone_size: .; d_call: TRBD2; v_call: TRBV29-1; j_call: TRBJ2-3; cdr3_aa: CSVEIGLAGPSTDTQYF; cdr3_nt: TGCAGCGTTGAAATCGGGTTAGCGGGACCTAGCACAGATACGCAGTATTTT
clone_size: .; d_call: TRBD2; v_call: TRBV6-6; j_call: TRBJ2-1; cdr3_aa: CASSNSGTSNEQFF; cdr3_nt: TGTGCCAGCAGTAACTCCGGGACTAGCAATGAGCAGTTCTTC
clone_size: few; d_call: .; v_call: TRBV7-9; j_call: TRBJ2-5; cdr3_aa: CATGIGSQETQYF; cdr3_nt: TGTGCCACCGGGATCGGGTCCCAAGAGACCCAGTACTTC
clone_size: few; d_call: TRBD1; v_call: TRBV6-5; j_call: TRBJ1-2; cdr3_aa: CASSYRDRGLYGYTF; cdr3_nt: TGTGCCAGCAGTTACAGGGACAGGGGGCTATATGGCTACACCTTC
clone_size: .; d_call: TRBD1; v_call: TRBV6-6; j_call: TRBJ2-1; cdr3_aa: CASSPGQGTNEQFF; cdr3_nt: TGTGCCAGCAGCCCTGGACAGGGAACCAATGAGCAGTTCTTC
clone_size: .; d_call: .; v_call: TRBV27; j_call: TRBJ2-7; cdr3_aa: CASSLGQDSYEQYF; cdr3_nt: TGTGCCAGCAGTTTAGGGCAGGACTCCTACGAGCAGTACTTC
clone_size: .; d_call: .; v_call: TRBV29-1; j_call: TRBJ2-7; cdr3_aa: CSAQGSEQYF; cdr3_nt: TGCAGCGCCCAGGGCAGCGAGCAGTACTTC
clone_size: .; d_call: .; v_call: TRBV6-5; j_call: TRBJ2-1; cdr3_aa: CASSYSRGNEQFF; cdr3_nt: TGTGCCAGCAGTTACTCGAGAGGAAATGAGCAGTTCTTC
clone_size: .; d_call: .; v_call: TRBV28; j_call: TRBJ1-5; cdr3_aa: CASTIDTINQPQHF; cdr3_nt: TGTGCCAGCACCATAGACACGATCAATCAGCCCCAGCATTTT
clone_size: few; d_call: .; v_call: TRBV2; j_call: TRBJ2-7; cdr3_aa: CASKADFSYEQYF; cdr3_nt: TGTGCCAGCAAGGCGGACTTTTCCTACGAGCAGTACTTC
clone_size: .; d_call: .; v_call: TRBV7-6; j_call: TRBJ2-5; cdr3_aa: CASSLPYQETQYF; cdr3_nt: TGTGCCAGCAGCTTACCGTACCAAGAGACCCAGTACTTC
clone_size: .; d_call: TRBD1; v_call: TRBV15; j_call: TRBJ2-7; cdr3_aa: CATSRGDRVGDEQYF; cdr3_nt: TGTGCCACCAGCAGAGGAGACAGGGTCGGGGACGAGCAGTACTTC
clone_size: .; d_call: .; v_call: TRBV28; j_call: TRBJ2-1; cdr3_aa: CASSSYNEQFF; cdr3_nt: TGTGCCAGCAGTTCCTACAATGAGCAGTTCTTC
clone_size: .; d_call: .; v_call: TRBV7-2; j_call: TRBJ2-6; cdr3_aa: CASSRAGNSGANVLTF; cdr3_nt: TGTGCCAGCAGTAGGGCAGGAAACTCTGGGGCCAACGTCCTGACTTTC
clone_size: .; d_call: .; v_call: TRBV11-2; j_call: TRBJ2-3; cdr3_aa: CASSLGTLFTDTQYF; cdr3_nt: TGTGCCAGCAGCTTAGGTACCCTTTTCACAGATACGCAGTATTTT
clone_size: .; d_call: .; v_call: TRBV19; j_call: TRBJ1-5; cdr3_aa: CASSIYNLLSNQPQHF; cdr3_nt: TGTGCCAGTAGTATTTACAACCTACTTAGCAATCAGCCCCAGCATTTT
clone_size: .; d_call: .; v_call: TRBV5-1; j_call: TRBJ1-4; cdr3_aa: CASTPGGNSAGEKLFF; cdr3_nt: TGCGCCAGCACCCCCGGTGGGAATTCGGCGGGAGAAAAACTGTTTTTT
clone_size: .; d_call: .; v_call: TRBV27; j_call: TRBJ1-3; cdr3_aa: CASSSQGPGNTIYF; cdr3_nt: TGTGCCAGCAGTTCCCAGGGACCTGGAAACACCATATATTTT
clone_size: .; d_call: .; v_call: TRBV5-6; j_call: TRBJ1-2; cdr3_aa: CASSMGVRDGYTF; cdr3_nt: TGTGCCAGCAGCATGGGGGTACGGGATGGCTACACCTTC
clone_size: .; d_call: TRBD1; v_call: TRBV6-5; j_call: TRBJ1-5; cdr3_aa: CASSGTGKGQPQHF; cdr3_nt: TGTGCCAGCAGTGGGACAGGGAAAGGCCAGCCCCAGCATTTT
clone_size: few; d_call: .; v_call: TRBV28; j_call: TRBJ1-1; cdr3_aa: CASSLIRAMNTEAFF; cdr3_nt: TGTGCCAGCAGTTTAATCAGGGCCATGAACACTGAAGCTTTCTTT
clone_size: .; d_call: .; v_call: TRBV2; j_call: TRBJ2-5; cdr3_aa: CASSFAVRETQYF; cdr3_nt: TGTGCCAGCAGTTTTGCAGTTAGAGAGACCCAGTACTTC
clone_size: .; d_call: .; v_call: TRBV4-1; j_call: TRBJ1-1; cdr3_aa: CASSQEVVGGLNTEAFF; cdr3_nt: TGCGCCAGCAGCCAAGAGGTAGTAGGAGGGTTGAACACTGAAGCTTTCTTT
clone_size: few; d_call: .; v_call: TRBV10-3; j_call: TRBJ1-1; cdr3_aa: CAISVQGTNTEAFF; cdr3_nt: TGTGCCATCAGTGTCCAGGGGACGAACACTGAAGCTTTCTTT
clone_size: .; d_call: TRBD2; v_call: TRBV9; j_call: TRBJ2-1; cdr3_aa: CASSAQGTSGDNEQFF; cdr3_nt: TGTGCCAGCAGCGCGCAGGGGACTAGCGGTGACAATGAGCAGTTCTTC
clone_size: .; d_call: .; v_call: TRBV18; j_call: TRBJ1-1; cdr3_aa: CASSPPVIQEAFF; cdr3_nt: TGTGCCAGCTCACCACCGGTGATCCAAGAAGCTTTCTTT
clone_size: .; d_call: .; v_call: TRBV5-4; j_call: TRBJ2-7; cdr3_aa: CASSWHTQAFGDEQYF; cdr3_nt: TGTGCCAGCAGCTGGCATACACAGGCGTTCGGGGACGAGCAGTACTTC
clone_size: few; d_call: .; v_call: TRBV4-2; j_call: TRBJ1-4; cdr3_aa: CASSPLGPGLATNEKLFF; cdr3_nt: TGTGCCAGCAGCCCCCTGGGTCCGGGACTGGCAACTAATGAAAAACTGTTTTTT